A single sample is the source of the 17 T cell receptor beta chains below, sequenced in a study of T-cell memory formation after mild COVID-19. Each CDR3 protein is one row after TCRdb ran MiXCR on the 5' RACE reads. The sample lists 580,000 or so distinct CDR3 sequences, roughly 17% occurring once. Sequences were obtained from PBMCs or a T cell subset sorted from them (not recorded which). The receptors come from an adult woman who had mild COVID-19 (a few samples of this study predate the infection). Cell type and time point are not known.

The gene calls are TRBV2 and TRBJ1-1; 7 nucleotides agree with TRBD1. CDR3 size: 13 residues. V lost 9 bases, J lost 5 bases, and 9 bases stayed unmatched. CDR1 and CDR2 (germline): SNHLY, FYNNEI. The CDR3 DNA is TGTGCCAGGAGAGACAGGGCGGGGACTGAAGCTTTCTTT. Protein product: CARRDRAGTEAFF.

The chain employs TRBV27 and TRBJ2-7; 7 bases are a match to TRBD1. Germline V gives CDR1 MNHEY, CDR2 SMNVEV (reference sequence). V trimming: 5 bases; J trimming: 11 bases; junction bases outside the gene matches: 15. The CDR3 contains 14 residues. The CDR3 DNA reads as TGTGCCAGCAGTAACGCCGGGACAGTAGTAAACGAGTACTTC. Amino acids: CASSNAGTVVNEYF.

The genes are TRBV7-2 and TRBJ2-3; 13 bases fit TRBD2. CDR1 and CDR2 from the germline V gene are SGHTA and FQGNSA. This CDR3 region has 15 residues. Losses at the gene ends were 5 bases for V and 2 bases for J; bases not matched to a gene: 1. Written as DNA, the CDR3 is TGTGCCAGCAGCGGGACTAGCGGGAACACAGATACGCAGTATTTT. Amino acids: CASSGTSGNTDTQYF.

This clonotype was counted a few times. The chain links TRBV6-6 to TRBJ1-2; possibly TRBD1 for D (6 bases). The V gene lost 6 bases and the J gene lost 0 bases, with 17 bases spanning the gap. Per germline, CDR1 MNHNY and CDR2 SVGAGI (reference sequence). CDR3 length: 16 residues. CDR3 sequence reads: CASSPGQRLANYGYTF. CDR3 sequence (DNA): TGTGCCAGCAGCCCCGGACAGCGCCTAGCTAACTATGGCTACACCTTC.

This clonotype was detected many times. The J gene is TRBJ2-6, the V gene TRBV18; 8 nucleotides align to TRBD1. CDR3 length: 18 residues. Germline V gene lookup returns CDR1 KGHSH and CDR2 LQKENI. The V gene end was trimmed by 2 bases and the J gene end by 1 base; junction bases not matched to a gene: 7. CDR3 region: CASSPRTGSLSGANVLTF. CDR3 in DNA: TGTGCCAGCTCACCAAGGACAGGGTCCTTATCTGGGGCCAACGTCCTGACTTTC. Full variable domain (outside the CDR3, taken from reference TRBV18 and TRBJ2-6): NAGVMQNPRHLVRRRGQEARLRCSPMKGHSHVYWYRQLPEEGLKFMVYLQKENIIDESGMPKERFSAEFPKEGPSILRIQQVVRGDSAAYFCASSPRTGSLSGANVLTFGAGSRLTVL.

The chain carries TRBV15 and TRBJ2-1; tentative D call: TRBD2 (6 bases). V dropped 1 base and J dropped 3 bases, with 13 bases sitting between them. The CDR3 totals 16 residues. CDR1 LNHNV and CDR2 YYDKDF come from the germline V gene (reference sequence). CDR3 protein: CATSRGASGHYNEQFF. The CDR3 region has the DNA TGTGCCACCAGCAGAGGTGCGAGCGGGCACTACAATGAGCAGTTCTTC.

This clonotype has just a few counts. The chain couples TRBV7-9 to TRBJ1-2; TRBD1 aligns across 7 bases. J lost 6 bases, V lost 5 bases, and 12 bases had no gene match. Germline V lookup: CDR1 SEHNR, CDR2 FQNEAQ (reference sequence). CDR3 size: 15 residues. The CDR3 nucleotides read TGTGCCAGCAGCGAGACAGACAGGGTGGGGCATGGCTACACCTTC. This sequence encodes CASSETDRVGHGYTF.

V gene TRBV7-9 combines with J gene TRBJ1-1; 9 bases agree with TRBD1. V shed 5 bases, J shed 4 bases, and the junction held 14 bases outside the gene matches. This CDR3 is built from 17 residues. Looked up from germline, CDR1 is SEHNR and CDR2 is FQNEAQ (reference sequence). The chain's CDR3 is CASSLHPGQGLGTEAFF. CDR3 nucleotides: TGTGCCAGCAGCCTCCACCCGGGACAGGGTTTGGGCACTGAAGCTTTCTTT.

This rearrangement joins TRBV27 to TRBJ1-1; D is unresolved. With 4 bases removed from V and 0 bases from J, the gap between germline ends came to 12 bases. This CDR3 is built from 15 residues. CDR1 MNHEY and CDR2 SMNVEV come from the germline V gene (reference sequence). The CDR3 sequence: CASSSLSGLNTEAFF. DNA of the CDR3: TGTGCCAGCAGTTCCTTGTCCGGTCTGAACACTGAAGCTTTCTTT.

The V and J genes are TRBV10-3 and TRBJ2-1, with a weak D call TRBD2 (5 bases). CDR1 is ENHRY, CDR2 SYGVKD, per germline. The CDR3 runs 14 residues. Trimming stripped 0 bases from V and 8 bases from J, with 11 bases between. CDR3 loop: CAISESSWGDEQFF. CDR3 nucleotide sequence: TGTGCCATCAGTGAGTCATCATGGGGAGATGAGCAGTTCTTC.

The chain employs TRBV7-9 and TRBJ1-1; maybe TRBD1 (5 bases). The germline V gene has CDR1 SEHNR and CDR2 FQNEAQ (reference sequence). The CDR3 has 17 amino acids. V was pared by 7 bases and J by 1 base, with 22 bases between. The CDR3 is CASTLSQGALGNTEAFF. The CDR3 DNA is TGTGCCAGCACCCTCTCCCAGGGAGCCCTGGGGAACACTGAAGCTTTCTTT.

The gene calls are TRBV27 and TRBJ2-7; D may be TRBD1 or TRBD2 (6 bases each). V lost 6 bases and J 7 bases, leaving 22 bases between the germline ends. The CDR3 spans 15 residues. Germline assignment: CDR1 MNHEY and CDR2 SMNVEV (reference sequence). The CDR3 loop is CASREQGFGGSEQYF. Here the CDR3 DNA reads TGTGCCAGCAGAGAACAGGGCTTCGGAGGGTCGGAGCAGTACTTC.

This clonotype has a handful of counts. This rearrangement joins TRBV29-1 to TRBJ1-1; weak D call: TRBD1 (5 bases). Germline CDR1 and CDR2: SQVTM and ANQGSEA. This CDR3 has 13 residues. The CDR3 here is CSAGGGAGTEAFF. CDR3 sequence (DNA): TGCAGTGCGGGGGGAGGGGCCGGCACTGAAGCTTTCTTT.

The CDR3 sequence: CASSHAAEGEAFF. The CDR3 bases are TGTGCCAGCAGCCACGCCGCCGAAGGTGAAGCTTTCTTT. V is TRBV7-6 and J is TRBJ1-1; D is unclear. Germline V gene sequence: CDR1 SGHVS, CDR2 FNYEAQ. This CDR3 is 13 amino acids long. The ends were cut back, 5 bases at V and 7 bases at J, with 14 bases in the middle.

The V and J genes are TRBV11-2 and TRBJ2-5, with a weak D call TRBD1 (5 bases). CDR3 length equals 14 residues. Germline V gene lookup returns CDR1 SGHAT and CDR2 FQNNGV. The V end lost 4 bases, the J end lost 1 base, and 10 bases lay between the germline ends. CDR3 sequence: CASSWRQIQETQYF. In DNA form, the CDR3 reads TGTGCCAGCAGCTGGAGACAGATCCAAGAGACCCAGTACTTC.

This chain connects TRBV6-2 or TRBV6-3 to TRBJ2-3; 10 bases are shared with TRBD2. The CDR3 is 15 residues long. V gave up 6 bases and J gave up 4 bases; unmatched junction bases: 7. Germline CDR1 MNHEY, CDR2 SVGEGT. Here the CDR3 DNA reads TGTGCCAGCAGGCCTAGCGGGAGCGGCGCAGATACGCAGTATTTT. Protein: CASRPSGSGADTQYF.

In this sample, this clonotype turned up a few times. This sequence joins TRBV7-8 and TRBJ2-7; 11 bases fit TRBD2. The germline V gene has CDR1 SGHVS and CDR2 FQNEAQ. The J segment lost 0 bases and the V segment lost 5 bases, leaving 6 bases of the junction unmatched. The CDR3 is 16 amino acids. CDR3 in amino acids: CASSRRSGRASYEQYF. As DNA, the CDR3 is TGTGCCAGCAGCCGCCGTAGCGGGAGGGCCTCCTACGAGCAGTACTTC.